This T cell receptor beta chain was found in a study of blood T cell repertoires in COVID-19. Repertoires were generated with immunoSEQ multiplex PCR, while TCRdb's copy carries only in-frame clones and drops some. The repertoire consists of some 300,000 clones, with 75% to 90% occurring once and the leading ten covering 5.5% to 8%. Trimming removed 3 bases from V and 4 bases from J; junction bases left unmatched: 13. The germline gives CDR1 MDHEN, CDR2 SYDVKM. The CDR3 is 19 amino acids. J is TRBJ1-4 and V is TRBV28, with 11 bases lining up with TRBD1. The clonotype originates from a woman in her fifties or sixties with COVID-19, enrolled during active disease. Sequencing input: peripheral blood. As DNA, the CDR3 is TGTGCCAGCAGTTTTTCTACCACCGGGACAGGGGGACGTAATGAAAAACTGTTTTTT. As protein: CASSFSTTGTGGRNEKLFF.